The rows below give T cell receptor beta chains drawn from one sample of a study of PD-L1 blockade in urothelial cancer. Method: immunoSEQ multiplex PCR; TCRdb's copy keeps in-frame clones and lacks some. The sample lists about 81,000 clones; over 80% were seen once. The sequencing here drew on PBMCs, taken around atezolizumab (anti-PD-L1) treatment. The receptors shown here come from a man aged 40-50 years with urothelial cancer. The CDR3 runs from the conserved cysteine through the conserved F or W.

CSVSLASFGEQFF	TRBV29-1
CASSLAGSGSTDTQYF	TRBV5-1
CASSCQQGRIGQPQHF	TRBV5-1
CASSLAGAGGANVLTF	TRBV11-2
CASSVAGTSGYEQYF	TRBV9
CASNAGVYGYTF	TRBV5-6
CASTLRTSGSWDF	TRBV2
CASSYSRGPTYEQYF	TRBV6-6
CASSKREAKNIQYF	TRBV19
CASRSGQGVGEQYF	TRBV5-1
CASSLRGRAGTGYTF	TRBV5-4
CAGPPRTLYNEQFF	TRBV12-5
CASSPSDHRDRQFF	TRBV5-1
CASSVEGTSGPNEQFF	TRBV6-4
CASIKEQGRSEAFF	TRBV6-1
CSASGGETQYF	TRBV20-1
CSVDAWQGYGYTF	TRBV29-1
CASSPGNTQYF	TRBV7-2
CASSLPSGSSIPYEQYF	TRBV28
CASSLLSGRGGEQFF	TRBV7-8
CAWSGTGAQPQHF	TRBV30
CASSEGGFADTQYF	TRBV2
CAWTSQTGPHQPQHF	TRBV30
CAWSVRDRDTGELFF	TRBV30
CASSSPGLGAYEQYF	TRBV6-6
CASSPQGRTGAKNIQYF	TRBV19
CAISESGRGNTEAFF	TRBV10-3
CASSWGLAGGSYEQYF	TRBV27
CAWSPLGARGNTIYF	TRBV30
CASSPSGAFGNTIYF	TRBV6-6
CASSREQGMTEAFF	TRBV19
CASSQAVTGGQPQHF	TRBV4-1
CASKGTSSEGYF	TRBV2
CASSLTGRGTDTQYF	TRBV19
CASSLLRVETQYF	TRBV5-5
CATGQNLYEQYF	TRBV2
CASSSPRRPGELFF	TRBV11-3
CASSLRLAGGTSYEQYF	TRBV11-2
CSVAPGTREQYF	TRBV29-1
CATSRDDTSGSEQFF	TRBV15
CASMKGGTPSYEQYF	TRBV28
CAWSGTGPYEQYF	TRBV30
CASSLVFGSGANVLTF	TRBV5-4
CATSRDLTGGRDTEAFF	TRBV15
CASRGEGANTEAFF	TRBV2
CASSLKLAGDEQFF	TRBV5-4
CASSLTAGDYGYTF	TRBV5-5
CASSPRLAGERVDIQYF	TRBV7-8
CASSPGTSGRWDEQFF	TRBV6-4
CASSVEGGVDTEAFF	TRBV9
CASSQAPLGVRTEAFF	TRBV4-1
CAWSGGLGSTEAFF	TRBV30
CASVWREAMETQYF	TRBV6-1
CASSVPLIATNEKLFF	TRBV6-1
CASSLRGPQGQGTTEAFF	TRBV7-6